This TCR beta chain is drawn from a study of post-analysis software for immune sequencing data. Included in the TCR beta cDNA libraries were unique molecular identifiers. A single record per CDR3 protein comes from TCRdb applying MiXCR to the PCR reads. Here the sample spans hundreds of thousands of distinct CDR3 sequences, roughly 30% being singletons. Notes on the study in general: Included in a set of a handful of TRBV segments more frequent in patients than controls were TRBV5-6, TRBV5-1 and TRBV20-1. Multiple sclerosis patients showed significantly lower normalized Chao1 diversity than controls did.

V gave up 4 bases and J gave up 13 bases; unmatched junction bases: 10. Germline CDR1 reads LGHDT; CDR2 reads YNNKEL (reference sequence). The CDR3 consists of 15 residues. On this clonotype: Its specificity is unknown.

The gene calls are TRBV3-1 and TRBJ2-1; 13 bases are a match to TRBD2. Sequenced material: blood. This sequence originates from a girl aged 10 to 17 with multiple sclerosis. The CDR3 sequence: CASSLTGTSGEEQFF. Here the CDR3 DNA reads TGTGCCAGCAGCCTCACCGGGACTAGCGGGGAGGAACAGTTCTTC.